This TCR beta chain was identified in a study of shared clonotypes between healthy human individuals (dated by TCRdb to 2018 to 2021). For the wider study: The cohort included a few men and a couple of women between 18 and 49 years of age. For each donor, CD4 naive and CD4 memory were each run on three plates, CD8 naive on two plates, and CD8 memory on one plate. To increase sequencing depth and limit assay-specific biases, TCR repertoire library preparation and sequencing were carried out by different laboratories using diverse techniques. To estimate repertoire size and how much clonotypes are shared between individuals, the study performed deep sequencing of blood TCR repertoires from a handful of healthy adults. Between about 0.85 and 10 billion PBMCs per donor were obtained by leukapheresis. General study outcomes and caveats: Based on pairwise subsampling, the degree of clonotype sharing among donors was expected to be affected by sequencing depth. Compared with non-shared clonotypes, clonotypes shared by all four sorted-subset donors had higher generation probabilities. The genetic and exposure-history diversity represented was limited by the small number of donors. Sampling was restricted to blood, and TCR repertoires in tissue are likely to differ from TCR repertoires in blood. Larger estimated clonotype richness was generally found for naive subsets than for memory subsets. Rarefaction of sorted-subset datasets indicated incomplete sequencing despite the large sequencing depth. When a few donors were compared, the shared fraction of clonotypes was around 5% for naive CD4, approximately 3.3% for naive CD8, 2% to 2.5% for memory CD4, and 0.4% for memory CD8.

The CDR3 runs 14 amino acids, cysteine and phenylalanine included. CDR3 DNA only is kept here, 42 bases in frame from base 1. Trimming takes 2 bases from V and 8 bases from J, and the germline ends sit 15 bases apart. With respect to this clone: Its antigen has not been determined. No base-level quality is on record; no much larger clone is a single base apart.

TCR CDR3 regions were amplified from genomic DNA by multiplex PCR using the deep immunoSEQ assay. Extracted genomic DNA from each cell subset was distributed evenly across all wells of several immunoSEQ 96-well plates, and each plate was treated as a replicate. For sorted subsets, approximately 200 ng of genomic DNA, equivalent to 25,000 to 30,000 T cell genomes, went into each replicate PCR. Purified libraries were quantified with a Qubit 3.0 fluorometer, sized on a Bioanalyzer 2100, and re-quantified with the KAPA Library Quantification kit. A separate single-read 150-cycle Illumina NextSeq 550 flow cell was used to sequence each immunoSEQ 96-well plate. The authors processed their data as follows. The immunoSEQ output contained only junctional sequences without quality scores, so filtering could not match that applied to full-length reads. Sequences were annotated with PyIR, a Python wrapper for IgBLAST v1.9, and V/J genes and CDR3 were assigned using IMGT germline references. Reads were filtered out if the reads had weak V/J assignments (E-value above 1e-6), no CDR3, stop codons, out-of-frame junctions, or ambiguous translated residues. V3J clonotypes were defined as sequences sharing an identical inferred V gene, J gene, and CDR3 amino acid sequence. Percentage overlap between repertoires was calculated by dividing the number of shared unique clonotypes by the size of the smaller repertoire. Repertoire richness was assessed with RTK rarefaction, the Chao1 estimator, and Recon v2.1 estimates of unobserved clonotypes. For all TCRbeta clonotypes obtained by the gDNA method from a few donors, generation probabilities were computed with OLGA. TCRdb retrieved this table from immuneACCESS and kept in-frame rearrangements only. Not all clones are present; in checked studies, unresolved V genes account for under half, and no reason is known for the remainder. The DNA was the basis for D and trimming; V, J and clone size are from that table. This sample is represented by fewer than 2.5 million clones; roughly 93% of them were singletons. Of the sample, 0.36% is held by the ten largest clones.

The donors were healthy, HIV-negative adults who had no recently reported acute infections or vaccinations. Only Caucasian adults living in Nashville, Tennessee, USA were represented among the donors. Magnetic negative selection was used to enrich CD4+ T cells, after which naive cells were positively selected on CD45RA and the negative fraction became the memory subset. Blood was collected by leukapheresis, and PBMCs were isolated by Ficoll-Histopaque density gradient centrifugation and then cryopreserved in liquid nitrogen vapor phase. Purity and quantity of every magnetically sorted T cell population were checked by analytical flow cytometry. Genomic DNA was isolated from every sorted fraction and measured by UV absorbance on a Nanodrop 2000c.

The sample comprised naive CD4+ T cells from PBMCs. The sample's cell subset or site label, in plain terms: CD45RA+ positively selected. This sequence was found in a man between 18 and 35 years old in good health. Some clones in this sample may be carry-over from other donors' samples. The rearranged segments are TRBV23-1 and TRBJ1-2, with the D gene not confidently named. TRBV23-1 is assigned to the ORF class and has an uncertain function. The bases read TGCGCCAGCAGTCAAAGTTGCATTTCGCGGGGCTACACCTTC. Protein translation: CASSQSCISRGYTF.